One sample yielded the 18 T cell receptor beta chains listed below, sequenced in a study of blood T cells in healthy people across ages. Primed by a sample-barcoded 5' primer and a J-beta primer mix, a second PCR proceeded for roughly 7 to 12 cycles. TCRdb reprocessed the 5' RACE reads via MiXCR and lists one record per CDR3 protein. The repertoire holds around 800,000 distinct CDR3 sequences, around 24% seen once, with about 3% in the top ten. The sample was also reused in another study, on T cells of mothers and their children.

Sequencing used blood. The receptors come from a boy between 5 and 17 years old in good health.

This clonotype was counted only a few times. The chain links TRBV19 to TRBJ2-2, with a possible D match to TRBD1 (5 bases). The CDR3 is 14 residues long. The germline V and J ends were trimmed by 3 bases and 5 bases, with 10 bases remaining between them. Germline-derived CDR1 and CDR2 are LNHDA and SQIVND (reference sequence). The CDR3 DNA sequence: TGTGCCAGTAGTATCCAGGGTCTTACCGGGGAGCTGTTTTTT. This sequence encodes CASSIQGLTGELFF.

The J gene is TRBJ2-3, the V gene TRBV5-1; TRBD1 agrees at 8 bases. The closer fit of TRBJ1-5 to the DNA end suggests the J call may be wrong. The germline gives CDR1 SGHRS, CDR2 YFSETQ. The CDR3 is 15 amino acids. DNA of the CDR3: TGCGCCAGCAGCTTGGAAGGCAGGGGGCCCGATACGCAGCATTTT. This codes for CASSLEGRGPDTQHF.

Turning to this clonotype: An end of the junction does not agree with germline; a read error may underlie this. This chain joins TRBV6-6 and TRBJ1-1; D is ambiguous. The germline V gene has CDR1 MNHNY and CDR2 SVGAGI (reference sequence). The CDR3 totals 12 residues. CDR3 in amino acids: CVSSSENTEAFF. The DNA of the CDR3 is TGTGTCAGCAGTTCCGAGAACACTGAAGCTTTCTTT.

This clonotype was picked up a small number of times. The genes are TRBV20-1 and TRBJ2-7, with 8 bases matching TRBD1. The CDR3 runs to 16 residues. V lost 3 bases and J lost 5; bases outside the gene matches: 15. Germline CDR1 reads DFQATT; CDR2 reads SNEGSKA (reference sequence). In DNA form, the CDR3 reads TGCAGTGCTAGTGAAAAAAGGACAGGGAAGAAGGACGAGCAGTACTTC. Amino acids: CSASEKRTGKKDEQYF.

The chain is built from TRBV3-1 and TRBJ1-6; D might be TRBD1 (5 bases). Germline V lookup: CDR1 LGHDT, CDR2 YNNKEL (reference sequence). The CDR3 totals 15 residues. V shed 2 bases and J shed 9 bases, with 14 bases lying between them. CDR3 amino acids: CASSQIGGVGSPLHF. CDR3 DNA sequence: TGTGCCAGCAGCCAAATAGGAGGGGTGGGTTCACCCCTCCACTTT.

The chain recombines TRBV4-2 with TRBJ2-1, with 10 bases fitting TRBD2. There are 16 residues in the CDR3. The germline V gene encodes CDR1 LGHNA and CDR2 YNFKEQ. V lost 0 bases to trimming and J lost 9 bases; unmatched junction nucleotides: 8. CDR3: CASSQERLAGEGEQFF. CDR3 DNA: TGTGCCAGCAGCCAAGAGAGGCTAGCGGGGGAGGGTGAGCAGTTCTTC.

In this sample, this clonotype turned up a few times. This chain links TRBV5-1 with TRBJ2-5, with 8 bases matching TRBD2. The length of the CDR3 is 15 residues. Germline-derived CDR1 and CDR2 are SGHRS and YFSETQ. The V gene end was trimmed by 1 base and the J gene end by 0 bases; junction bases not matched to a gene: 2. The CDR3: CASSLFGGDQETQYF. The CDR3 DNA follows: TGCGCCAGCAGCTTGTTCGGGGGGGACCAAGAGACCCAGTACTTC. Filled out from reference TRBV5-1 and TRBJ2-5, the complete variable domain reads KAGVTQTPRYLIKTRGQQVTLSCSPISGHRSVSWYQQTPGQGLQFLFEYFSETQRNKGNFPGRFSGRQFSNSRSEMNVSTLELGDSALYLCASSLFGGDQETQYFGPGTRLLVL.

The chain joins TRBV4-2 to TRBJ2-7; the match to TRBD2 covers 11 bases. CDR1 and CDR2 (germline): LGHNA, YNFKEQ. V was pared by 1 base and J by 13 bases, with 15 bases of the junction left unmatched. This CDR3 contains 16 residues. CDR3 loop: CASSQGCGSGGDREYF. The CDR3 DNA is TGTGCCAGCAGCCAAGGCTGCGGTAGCGGGGGGGATAGGGAATACTTC.

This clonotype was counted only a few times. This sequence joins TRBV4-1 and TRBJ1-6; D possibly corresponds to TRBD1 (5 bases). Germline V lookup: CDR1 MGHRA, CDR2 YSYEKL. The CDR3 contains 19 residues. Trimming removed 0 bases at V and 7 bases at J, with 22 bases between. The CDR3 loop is CASSQERGLGAGFNSPLHF. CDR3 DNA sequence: TGCGCCAGCAGCCAAGAGAGAGGGCTCGGGGCAGGGTTCAATTCACCCCTCCACTTT.

Written as DNA, the CDR3 is TGTGCCAGCAGTTTCTTGACCGGGACCCTCTACGAGCAGTACTTC. Translation gives CASSFLTGTLYEQYF. The chain recombines TRBV28 with TRBJ2-7; D possibly uses TRBD1 or TRBD2 (5 bases each). The CDR3 is 15 amino acids. Per germline, CDR1 MDHEN and CDR2 SYDVKM. V was pared by 3 bases and J by 3 bases, with 15 bases between. Using reference TRBV28 and TRBJ2-7 for the parts outside the CDR3, the full variable domain is DVKVTQSSRYLVKRTGEKVFLECVQDMDHENMFWYRQDPGLGLRLIYFSYDVKMKEKGDIPEGYSVSREKKERFSLILESASTNQTSMYLCASSFLTGTLYEQYFGPGTRLTVT.

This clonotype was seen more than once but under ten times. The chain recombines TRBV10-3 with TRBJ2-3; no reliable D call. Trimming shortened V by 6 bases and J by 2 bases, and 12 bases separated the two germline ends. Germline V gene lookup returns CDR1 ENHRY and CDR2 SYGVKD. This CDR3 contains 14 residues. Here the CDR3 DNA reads TGTGCCATCAGGGGCGGAACGGCCACAGATACGCAGTATTTT. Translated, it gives CAIRGGTATDTQYF.

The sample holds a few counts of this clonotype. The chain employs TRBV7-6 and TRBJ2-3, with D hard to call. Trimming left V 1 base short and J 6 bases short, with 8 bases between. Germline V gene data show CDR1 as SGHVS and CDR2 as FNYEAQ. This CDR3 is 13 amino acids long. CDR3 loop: CASSLVNGDTQYF. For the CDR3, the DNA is TGTGCCAGCAGCTTAGTCAATGGGGATACGCAGTATTTT. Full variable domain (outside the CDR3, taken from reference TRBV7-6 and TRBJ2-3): GAGVSQSPRYKVTKRGQDVALRCDPISGHVSLYWYRQALGQGPEFLTYFNYEAQQDKSGLPNDRFSAERPEGSISTLTIQRTEQRDSAMYRCASSLVNGDTQYFGPGTRLTVL.

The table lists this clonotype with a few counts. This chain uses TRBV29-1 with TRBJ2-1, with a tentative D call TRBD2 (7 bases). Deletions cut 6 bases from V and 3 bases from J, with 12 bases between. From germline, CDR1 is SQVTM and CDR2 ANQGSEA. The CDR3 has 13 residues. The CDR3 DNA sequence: TGCAGCGTAGGGGGGGGCGACTACAATGAGCAGTTCTTC. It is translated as CSVGGGDYNEQFF.

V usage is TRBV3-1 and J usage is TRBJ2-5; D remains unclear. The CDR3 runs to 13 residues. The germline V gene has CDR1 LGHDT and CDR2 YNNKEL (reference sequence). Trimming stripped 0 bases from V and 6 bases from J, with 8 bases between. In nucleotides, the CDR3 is TGTGCCAGCAGCCAAGATCTCTTGCAGACCCAGTACTTC. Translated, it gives CASSQDLLQTQYF.

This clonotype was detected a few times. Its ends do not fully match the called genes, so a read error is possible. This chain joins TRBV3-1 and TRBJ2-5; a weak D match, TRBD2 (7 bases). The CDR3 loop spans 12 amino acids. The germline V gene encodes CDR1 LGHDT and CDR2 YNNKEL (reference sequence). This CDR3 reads CASSDRGARGFF. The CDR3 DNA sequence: TGTGCCAGCAGCGACCGGGGGGCAAGAGGGTTCTTC.

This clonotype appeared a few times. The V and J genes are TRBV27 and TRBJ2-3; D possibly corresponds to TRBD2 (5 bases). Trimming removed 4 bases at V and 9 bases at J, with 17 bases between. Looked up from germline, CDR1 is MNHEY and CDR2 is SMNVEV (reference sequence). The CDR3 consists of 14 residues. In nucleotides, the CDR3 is TGTGCCAGCAGTTCCAGCCCACTAGTACCGACGCAGTATTTT. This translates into CASSSSPLVPTQYF.

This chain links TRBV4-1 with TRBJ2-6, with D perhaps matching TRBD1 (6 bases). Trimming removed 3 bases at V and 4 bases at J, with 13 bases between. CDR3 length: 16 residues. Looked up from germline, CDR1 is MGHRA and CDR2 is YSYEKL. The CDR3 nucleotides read TGCGCCAGCAGCCATTTTACAGGGACAGGGGCCAACGTCCTGACTTTC. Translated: CASSHFTGTGANVLTF.

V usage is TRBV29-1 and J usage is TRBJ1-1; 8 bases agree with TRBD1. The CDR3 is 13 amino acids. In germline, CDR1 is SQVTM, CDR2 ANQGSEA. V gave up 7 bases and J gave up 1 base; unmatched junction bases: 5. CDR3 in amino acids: CSGKTGENTEAFF. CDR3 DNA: TGCAGCGGCAAGACAGGGGAGAACACTGAAGCTTTCTTT.